One sample yielded the 20 T cell receptor beta chains listed below, sequenced in a study of blood T cell repertoires in COVID-19. The table came from immunoSEQ multiplex PCR; TCRdb's copy has only in-frame clones and leaves some out. The sample lists more than 75,000 clones; roughly four fifths were seen once. Sequenced: peripheral blood. These receptors all come from a man aged 55 to 69 with acute or convalescent COVID-19.

The chain recombines TRBV7-2 with TRBJ1-4; 10 bases fit TRBD1. This CDR3 comprises 15 residues. V dropped 5 bases and J dropped 8; count of bases not matched to a gene: 8. Germline CDR1 SGHTA, CDR2 FQGNSA. In DNA form, the CDR3 reads TGTGCCAGCAGCCCTGGACAGGGGGGTCAGGAAAAACTGTTTTTT. This codes for CASSPGQGGQEKLFF.

This chain uses TRBV7-2 with TRBJ2-5; the match to TRBD2 covers 10 bases. CDR3 size: 17 residues. V dropped 2 bases and J dropped 3; count of bases not matched to a gene: 9. Germline lookup yields CDR1 SGHTA and CDR2 FQGNSA. DNA for the CDR3: TGTGCCAGCAGCTTAATCCCCCCTAGCGGGGGTAAAGAGACCCAGTACTTC. It codes for CASSLIPPSGGKETQYF.

The chain is built from TRBV3-1 (or the pseudogene TRBV3-2) and TRBJ1-6; D is unresolved. Germline-derived CDR1 and CDR2 are LGHDT and YNNKEL (reference sequence). The CDR3 totals 14 residues. The germline V and J ends were trimmed by 4 bases and 4 bases, with 8 bases remaining between them. The CDR3 here is CASSPPVYNSPLHF. The CDR3 region has the DNA TGTGCCAGCAGCCCCCCGGTATATAATTCACCCCTCCACTTT.

The chain links TRBV4-3 to TRBJ1-2; D remains ambiguous. Germline CDR1 is LGHNA and CDR2 is YSLEER. This CDR3 is 14 amino acids long. The V gene lost 0 bases and the J gene lost 8 bases, with 13 bases spanning the gap. The CDR3 DNA follows: TGCGCCAGCAGCCAAGATCAAAACCGAGGAGGCTACACCTTC. It codes for CASSQDQNRGGYTF.

The genes are TRBV10-1 and TRBJ2-3; 10 bases agree with TRBD2. Trimming removed 5 bases from V and 1 base from J; junction bases left unmatched: 3. CDR1 WNHNN and CDR2 SYGVQD come from the germline V gene (reference sequence). This CDR3 comprises 15 residues. CDR3 region: CASSTGTSGTDTQYF. CDR3 in DNA: TGCGCCAGCAGTACCGGGACTAGCGGCACAGATACGCAGTATTTT.

This chain joins TRBV9 and TRBJ2-1; 13 nucleotides agree with TRBD2. Germline CDR1 reads SGDLS; CDR2 reads YYNGEE. Trimming took 3 bases from V and 1 from J; bases not matched to a gene: 7. This CDR3 has 18 residues. The CDR3 DNA follows: TGTGCCAGCAGCGCTCGGACTAGCGGGAGTAGTTCCTACAATGAGCAGTTCTTC. Amino acid sequence: CASSARTSGSSSYNEQFF.

The J gene is TRBJ2-1, the V gene TRBV12-3 or TRBV12-4; D gene ambiguous. The ends were cut back, 8 bases at V and 9 bases at J, with 11 bases in the middle. The CDR3 sequence is 11 residues long. The CDR3 spells CASSVLSEQFF. The CDR3 DNA reads TGTGCCAGCTCCGTTCTGAGTGAGCAGTTCTTC.

CDR3 sequence reads: CASSERQGEQPQHF. Here the CDR3 DNA reads TGTGCCAGCAGTGAACGGCAGGGGGAACAGCCCCAGCATTTT. The rearrangement joins TRBV2 to TRBJ1-5, with 7 bases matching TRBD1. V was clipped by 2 bases and J by 7 bases; unmatched bases: 5. Germline V gene lookup returns CDR1 SNHLY and CDR2 FYNNEI. This CDR3 is 14 amino acids long.

The chain has TRBV20-1 and TRBJ1-6; D ambiguous. Trimming shortened V by 6 bases and J by 5 bases, and 5 bases separated the two germline ends. This CDR3 contains 11 residues. CDR1 and CDR2 from the germline V gene are DFQATT and SNEGSKA (reference sequence). CDR3 nucleotide sequence: TGCAGTGCGTATCATAATTCACCCCTCCACTTT. It translates to CSAYHNSPLHF.

Only one count was recorded for this clone. The chain has TRBV5-1 and TRBJ2-1; D may be TRBD2 (5 bases). This CDR3 is 14 amino acids long. Trimming pared 3 bases from V and 8 bases from J, leaving 15 bases between. Per the germline V gene, CDR1 is SGHRS and CDR2 is YFSETQ. The CDR3 region is CASSSYGEIDEQFF. The CDR3 DNA reads TGCGCCAGCAGCTCCTACGGGGAGATTGATGAGCAGTTCTTC. Full variable domain (rest looked up from reference TRBV5-1 and TRBJ2-1): KAGVTQTPRYLIKTRGQQVTLSCSPISGHRSVSWYQQTPGQGLQFLFEYFSETQRNKGNFPGRFSGRQFSNSRSEMNVSTLELGDSALYLCASSSYGEIDEQFFGPGTRLTVL.

The V call is TRBV2, the J call TRBJ1-2; 7 nucleotides align to TRBD1. Germline V lookup: CDR1 SNHLY, CDR2 FYNNEI. J lost 5 bases, V lost 5 bases, and 2 bases had no gene match. The CDR3 is made up of 12 amino acids. CDR3 loop: CASSQGGYGYTF. DNA of the CDR3: TGTGCCAGCAGTCAGGGGGGATATGGCTACACCTTC.

The V call is TRBV21-1, the J call TRBJ2-7; TRBD2, the D gene given by the table, was not confirmed from the DNA. TRBV21-1 is labeled a pseudogene. The CDR3 runs 17 residues. The CDR3 region has the DNA TGTGCCAGCAGCAAAGGGTTAGGAGCGGGGGGGCACTACGAGCAGTACTTC. Amino acid sequence: CASSKGLGAGGHYEQYF.

The chain uses TRBV7-8 and TRBJ1-4; 8 bases fit TRBD1. The germline V gene has CDR1 SGHVS and CDR2 FQNEAQ. The junction had 10 bases not matched to a gene; V was cut back by 5 bases and J by 8 bases. The CDR3 is 15 amino acids. The CDR3 region has the DNA TGTGCCAGCAGCCCAGAGACAGGGGTTGGGGAAAAACTGTTTTTT. Its translation: CASSPETGVGEKLFF.

The gene calls are TRBV10-3 and TRBJ2-7, with 9 bases that match TRBD1. Germline loops: CDR1 ENHRY, CDR2 SYGVKD. The CDR3 is 13 residues long. J gave up 4 bases and V 6 bases, and 4 bases lay outside the gene matches. For the CDR3, the DNA is TGTGCCATCAGACAGGGGGCGGGGTACGAGCAGTACTTC. This translates into CAIRQGAGYEQYF.

The genes are TRBV4-3 and TRBJ2-3, with D perhaps TRBD1 (6 bases). CDR3 length equals 13 residues. The germline CDR1 and CDR2 sequences are LGHNA and YSLEER. V lost 8 bases and J 3 bases, leaving 12 bases between the germline ends. In DNA form, the CDR3 reads TGCGCCAGCGGACTCAGGGGAACAGATACGCAGTATTTT. This sequence encodes CASGLRGTDTQYF.

The table lists this clone with a count of one. V gene TRBV7-2 combines with J gene TRBJ2-5, with a possible D match to TRBD2 (5 bases). The CDR3 consists of 14 residues. V was trimmed by 5 bases and J by 1 base, leaving 11 bases between them. Germline loops: CDR1 SGHTA, CDR2 FQGNSA. The CDR3 here is CASSLQAVQETQYF. The CDR3 nucleotides read TGTGCCAGCAGCCTCCAAGCGGTCCAAGAGACCCAGTACTTC.

The chain is built from TRBV5-1 and TRBJ1-5, with D tentatively TRBD1 (5 bases). Germline V gene lookup returns CDR1 SGHRS and CDR2 YFSETQ. The ends were cut back, 0 bases at V and 7 bases at J, with 11 bases in the middle. The length of the CDR3 is 14 residues. In DNA form, the CDR3 reads TGCGCCAGCAGCTTGGAGGGGATCGACCAGCCCCAGCATTTT. As protein: CASSLEGIDQPQHF.

This rearrangement joins TRBV30 to TRBJ2-2; the match to TRBD1 covers 7 bases. CDR1 and CDR2 (germline): GTSNPN, SVGIG (reference sequence). After removal of 5 bases from V and 1 base from J, the junction contained 1 base not matched to a gene. CDR3 length: 13 residues. The CDR3 sequence is CAWRDRNTGELFF. Here the CDR3 DNA reads TGTGCCTGGCGGGACAGGAACACCGGGGAGCTGTTTTTT.

This clone was found a few times. V and J are TRBV10-3 and TRBJ2-5; 8 bases align to TRBD2. Losses at the gene ends were 5 bases for V and 1 base for J; bases not matched to a gene: 3. CDR3 size: 14 residues. The V gene's germline CDR1 is ENHRY and CDR2 SYGVKD. The CDR3 bases are TGTGCCATCAGTACTAGCGGCCTCCAAGAGACCCAGTACTTC. This codes for CAISTSGLQETQYF.

The chain combines TRBV5-4 with TRBJ2-5; TRBD1 is a possible D gene (6 bases). Trimming cost V 4 bases and J 9 bases, with 19 bases left between them. The germline CDR1 and CDR2 sequences are SGHNT and YYREEE (reference sequence). This CDR3 region has 14 residues. The CDR3 bases are TGTGCCAGCAGCCCGGACAGATTCGTGGAGGCCCAGTACTTC. Residues: CASSPDRFVEAQYF.